This T cell receptor (beta chain) was sequenced during a study of OX40 agonist ivuxolimab in advanced cancers. For the study at large: In this trial design, patients received ivuxolimab intravenously at 0.01 to 10 mg/kg every 2 weeks. A diagnosis of hepatocellular carcinoma, melanoma, renal cell or head and neck cancer was present in dose-escalation patients.

The germline gives CDR1 SEHNR, CDR2 FQNEAQ (reference sequence). The CDR3 is 16 amino acids. Trimming removed 1 base from V and 0 bases from J, with 7 bases in between. Profiling relied on immunoSEQ multiplex PCR, and the TCRdb table lists in-frame clones only, not all of them. Of some 87,000 clones in the sample, less than 95% are singletons; the top ten hold around 1.6%. This clone has more than one count but fewer than ten. The J gene is TRBJ2-6, the V gene TRBV7-9; D remains ambiguous. This clonotype was obtained from an adult with an advanced solid tumor such as melanoma, head and neck, liver or kidney cancer. The input for sequencing was CD4+ or CD8+ T cells sorted from blood, taken in a trial of the OX40 agonist ivuxolimab. CDR3 bases: TGTGCCAGCAGCTTAGGGGTTGGCTCTGGGGCCAACGTCCTGACTTTC. This translates into CASSLGVGSGANVLTF.